This TCR beta chain was found in a study of T cell responses to AZD1222 COVID-19 vaccine. Germline V CDR1 and CDR2: SGHDN, FVKESK. J was trimmed by 4 bases and V by 1 base; bases with no gene match: 11. The CDR3 has 19 amino acids. Clones were sequenced by immunoSEQ multiplex PCR, and TCRdb holds only the in-frame ones, with some missing. The repertoire holds about 140,000 clones, with 90% as singletons. Sequenced here: peripheral blood, sampled 28 days after the second AZD1222 dose. This receptor was taken from an adult who received the AZD1222 COVID-19 vaccine. V gene TRBV14 combines with J gene TRBJ2-3; 13 nucleotides match TRBD2. CDR3 nucleotide sequence: TGTGCCAGCAGCCAAGTGAGGAGACTAGCGGGAGGCTCTGCAGATACGCAGTATTTT. It specifies CASSQVRRLAGGSADTQYF. Together with reference TRBV14 and TRBJ2-3, the CDR3 gives the full variable domain: EAGVTQFPSHSVIEKGQTVTLRCDPISGHDNLYWYRRVMGKEIKFLLHFVKESKQDESGMPNNRFLAERTGGTYSTLKVQPAELEDSGVYFCASSQVRRLAGGSADTQYFGPGTRLTVL.